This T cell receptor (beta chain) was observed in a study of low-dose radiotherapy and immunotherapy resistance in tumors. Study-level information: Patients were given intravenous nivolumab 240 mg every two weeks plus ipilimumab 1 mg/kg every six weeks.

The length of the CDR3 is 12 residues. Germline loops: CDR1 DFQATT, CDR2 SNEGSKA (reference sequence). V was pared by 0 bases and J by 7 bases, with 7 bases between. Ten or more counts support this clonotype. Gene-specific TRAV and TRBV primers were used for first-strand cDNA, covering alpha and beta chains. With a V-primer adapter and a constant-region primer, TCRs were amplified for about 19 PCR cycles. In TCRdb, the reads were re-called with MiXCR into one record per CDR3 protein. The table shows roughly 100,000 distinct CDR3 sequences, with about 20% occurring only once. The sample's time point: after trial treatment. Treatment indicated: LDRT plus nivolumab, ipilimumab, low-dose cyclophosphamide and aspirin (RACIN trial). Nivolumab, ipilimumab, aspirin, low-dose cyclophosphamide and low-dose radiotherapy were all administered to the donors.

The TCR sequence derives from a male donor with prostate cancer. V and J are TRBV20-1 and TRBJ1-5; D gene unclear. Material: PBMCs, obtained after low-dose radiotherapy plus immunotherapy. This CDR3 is CSARDRRQPQHF. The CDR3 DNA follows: TGCAGTGCTAGAGATCGGCGACAGCCCCAGCATTTT.